There are many counts of the clone carrying this TCR beta chain. Its antigen is not known. CDR1 and CDR2 from the germline V gene are SQVTM and ANQGSEA. The CDR3 totals 15 residues. Trimming shortened V by 2 bases and J by 7 bases, and 20 bases separated the two germline ends. These data belong to a study of T-cell reconstitution after alpha-beta-depleted transplantation in children. General observations from the study: Expanded graft clones, several hundred of them, were reportedly the source of alpha-beta T cells about two months after transplant. There were some patients whose high TCRbeta diversity at day 60 came from surviving recipient T cells and thymic progenitors.

Construction of the TCRbeta library involved unique molecular identifiers. TCRdb analysed the PCR reads with MiXCR anew, one entry per CDR3 protein. The sample consists of some 600,000 distinct CDR3 sequences, approximately 13% of them appearing once. Sequences were derived from PBMCs, mostly from graft donor cells, sampled 360 days after TCRalphabeta/CD19-depleted stem cell transplant. V gene TRBV29-1 combines with J gene TRBJ1-2; D remains unclear. The TCR originated in a male patient younger than 18 who had a stem cell transplant for acute myeloid leukemia, so the T cells may come from the graft donor. CDR3 region: CSVEIGPYGDRGYTF. CDR3 coding DNA: TGCAGCGTTGAAATTGGGCCTTATGGGGATCGTGGCTACACCTTC.